The 16 T cell receptor beta chains given below trace back to one sample, sequenced in a study of T cell responses to AZD1222 COVID-19 vaccine. Repertoires were generated with immunoSEQ multiplex PCR, while TCRdb's copy carries only in-frame clones and drops some. The sample has about 110,000 clones; less than 90% are singletons. The sample was peripheral blood, taken on day 0 of AZD1222 vaccination. These TCRs come from an adult in good health.

The rearrangement joins TRBV30 to TRBJ2-1; D is perhaps TRBD2 (6 bases). Trimming took off 3 bases at V and 8 bases at J, with 14 bases between the two ends. This CDR3 comprises 13 residues. Germline CDR1 GTSNPN, CDR2 SVGIG (reference sequence). The CDR3 spells CAWSRESTHEQFF. As DNA, the CDR3 is TGTGCCTGGAGCCGGGAGTCCACCCATGAGCAGTTCTTC.

This clone was counted a single time. The chain links TRBV11-1 to TRBJ2-2; D is ambiguous. The germline V and J ends were trimmed by 5 bases and 1 base, with 5 bases remaining between them. The CDR3 has 13 amino acids. Per the germline V gene, CDR1 is SGHAT and CDR2 is FQDESV (reference sequence). CDR3 sequence reads: CASSPVNTGELFF. CDR3 in DNA: TGTGCCAGCAGCCCTGTGAACACCGGGGAGCTGTTTTTT.

The chain is built from TRBV11-3 and TRBJ2-5; D not resolved. V was clipped by 6 bases and J by 5 bases, with 10 bases between them. CDR1 SGHNT and CDR2 YENEEA come from the germline V gene. This CDR3 has 12 residues. CDR3 amino acids: CASSPSGETQYF. The CDR3 DNA is TGTGCCAGCAGTCCCTCTGGGGAGACCCAGTACTTC.

This chain links TRBV27 with TRBJ2-7; 7 bases line up with TRBD1. The CDR3 consists of 13 residues. The germline V gene has CDR1 MNHEY and CDR2 SMNVEV (reference sequence). Unmatched junction bases numbered 4, after V lost 6 bases and J lost 2 bases. The CDR3 loop is CASSQGVTYEQYF. The CDR3 DNA sequence: TGTGCCAGCAGCCAGGGGGTAACCTACGAGCAGTACTTC.

The chain is built from TRBV6-6 and TRBJ1-5; 7 positions agree with TRBD1. V dropped 7 bases and J dropped 1; count of bases not matched to a gene: 7. Germline V gene data show CDR1 as MNHNY and CDR2 as SVGAGI (reference sequence). The CDR3 extends over 15 amino acids. In DNA form, the CDR3 reads TGTGCCAGCACCCCGGGGGGACAGAGCAATCAGCCCCAGCATTTT. Translation gives CASTPGGQSNQPQHF.

This clone was counted between two and nine times. The chain carries TRBV13 and TRBJ1-2; D perhaps matches TRBD1 (5 bases). Germline CDR1 and CDR2: PRHDT and FYEKMQ (reference sequence). The CDR3 loop spans 14 amino acids. V lost 5 bases and J lost 5, with 15 bases in between. CDR3 sequence reads: CASSRRQQPYGYTF. In nucleotides, the CDR3 is TGTGCCAGCAGCAGACGACAGCAACCTTATGGCTACACCTTC.

The chain has TRBV5-4 and TRBJ1-1; D not resolved. This CDR3 spans 13 amino acids. Per germline, CDR1 SGHNT and CDR2 YYREEE (reference sequence). Trimming removed 3 bases from V and 5 bases from J, with 11 bases in between. CDR3 residues: CASSSGGWTEAFF. The DNA of the CDR3 is TGTGCCAGCAGCTCGGGAGGGTGGACTGAAGCTTTCTTT.

The rearrangement uses TRBV11-3 and TRBJ1-2, with 7 bases lining up with TRBD1. CDR1 is SGHNT, CDR2 YENEEA, per germline. The CDR3 covers 13 residues. Unmatched junction bases numbered 14, after V lost 11 bases and J lost 8 bases. The CDR3 DNA is TGTGCCGGAAATTCGGACAGGTATGAAGGCTACACCTTC. Amino acid sequence: CAGNSDRYEGYTF.

For the CDR3, the DNA is TGTGCCATCAGTGAGTTCGGAGACAGAACCGACCACGAGCAGTACTTC. Translation: CAISEFGDRTDHEQYF. The rearrangement uses TRBV10-3 and TRBJ2-7; a weak D match, TRBD1 (5 bases). V was shortened by 1 base and J by 5 bases, with 18 bases between the two germline ends. CDR3 length: 16 residues. Germline loops: CDR1 ENHRY, CDR2 SYGVKD.

CDR3 sequence (DNA): TGCAGCCAGAAGGGAGGCTACGAGCAGTACTTC. It is translated as CSQKGGYEQYF. This chain connects TRBV20-1 to TRBJ2-7, with TRBD2 as a possible D gene (6 bases). The CDR3 covers 11 residues. The germline gives CDR1 DFQATT, CDR2 SNEGSKA (reference sequence).

V and J are TRBV7-2 and TRBJ2-7; D may be TRBD2 (5 bases). V dropped 4 bases and J dropped 3 bases, with 10 bases sitting between them. CDR3 length: 13 amino acids. Germline V gene lookup returns CDR1 SGHTA and CDR2 FQGNSA. In DNA form, the CDR3 reads TGTGCCAGCAGCTCAAATCGGGGCTACGAGCAGTACTTC. Amino acids: CASSSNRGYEQYF. Drawing the rest from reference TRBV7-2 and TRBJ2-7, the complete variable domain is GAGVSQSPSNKVTEKGKDVELRCDPISGHTALYWYRQSLGQGLEFLIYFQGNSAPDKSGLPSDRFSAERTGGSVSTLTIQRTQQEDSAVYLCASSSNRGYEQYFGPGTRLTVT.

This chain links TRBV6-1 with TRBJ2-1; TRBD1 aligns across 7 bases. The J segment lost 2 bases and the V segment lost 3 bases, leaving 4 bases of the junction unmatched. Germline V gene lookup returns CDR1 MNHNS and CDR2 SASEGT. The CDR3 runs to 15 residues. The CDR3 sequence: CASSELGQTYNEQFF. The CDR3 DNA reads as TGTGCCAGCAGTGAGTTGGGACAGACCTACAATGAGCAGTTCTTC.

The V call is TRBV5-1, the J call TRBJ2-3, with no clear D. With 0 bases removed from V and 2 bases from J, the gap between germline ends came to 13 bases. This CDR3 contains 16 residues. Per germline, CDR1 SGHRS and CDR2 YFSETQ. The CDR3 sequence is CASSLDPSLFTDTQYF. The CDR3 DNA follows: TGCGCCAGCAGCTTGGATCCCAGCCTCTTCACAGATACGCAGTATTTT.

The chain combines TRBV5-1 with TRBJ1-2, with 8 bases matching TRBD1. Trimming removed 5 bases from V and 2 bases from J; junction bases left unmatched: 8. The CDR3 sequence is 15 residues long. Germline-derived CDR1 and CDR2 are SGHRS and YFSETQ. The CDR3 region has the DNA TGCGCCAGCAGTCAGACAGGGGACCCAAACTATGGCTACACCTTC. It translates to CASSQTGDPNYGYTF. Combining the CDR3 with reference TRBV5-1 and TRBJ1-2 gives the whole variable domain KAGVTQTPRYLIKTRGQQVTLSCSPISGHRSVSWYQQTPGQGLQFLFEYFSETQRNKGNFPGRFSGRQFSNSRSEMNVSTLELGDSALYLCASSQTGDPNYGYTFGSGTRLTVV.

This chain joins TRBV2 and TRBJ2-1, with a tentative D call TRBD1 (7 bases). CDR1 SNHLY and CDR2 FYNNEI come from the germline V gene. Trimming took off 5 bases at V and 7 bases at J, with 15 bases between the two ends. This CDR3 spans 14 amino acids. DNA for the CDR3: TGTGCCAGCAGTCGGTCGACAGGGAGGAATGAGCAGTTCTTC. The encoded protein is CASSRSTGRNEQFF.

The chain links TRBV12-3 or TRBV12-4 to TRBJ1-1; D is uncertain. CDR3 length: 13 amino acids. Trimming left V 3 bases short and J 1 base short, with 6 bases between. For the CDR3, the DNA is TGTGCCAGCAGTTTCGAGCAGAACACTGAAGCTTTCTTT. Protein sequence: CASSFEQNTEAFF.